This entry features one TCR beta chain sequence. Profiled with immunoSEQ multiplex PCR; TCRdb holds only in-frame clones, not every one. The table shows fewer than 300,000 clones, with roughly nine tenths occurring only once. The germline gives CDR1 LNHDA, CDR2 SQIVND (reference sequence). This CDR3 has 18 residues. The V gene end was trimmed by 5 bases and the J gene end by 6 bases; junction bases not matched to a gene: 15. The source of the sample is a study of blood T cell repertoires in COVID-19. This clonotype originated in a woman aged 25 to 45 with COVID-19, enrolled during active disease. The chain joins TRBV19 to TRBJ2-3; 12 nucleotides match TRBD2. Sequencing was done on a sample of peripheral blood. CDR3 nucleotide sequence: TGTGCCAGTAGTTCCTCCGGGCTAGCGGGGGGGTGGTCGGATACGCAGTATTTT. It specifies CASSSSGLAGGWSDTQYF.